The 5 T cell receptor beta chains reported below all come from one sample, sequenced in a study of cytomegalovirus exposure and HLA in healthy donors (dated by TCRdb to about 2017). The library was built by means of the immunoSEQ multiplex PCR assay. A mixture of 60 forward primers for TCR Vbeta segments and 13 reverse primers for TCR Jbeta segments was used in the multiplex PCR. TCRdb holds this immuneACCESS table with in-frame rearrangements only. Some clones are missing; in checked studies, unresolved V genes explain under half, and the rest has no known cause. This sample holds 250,000 or so clones; 80% to 85% were observed only once. Of the sample, 8% falls within the top ten clones. Sequenced: PBMCs. Receptor source: an older woman in good health and CMV-seropositive.

The chain is built from TRBV19 and TRBJ2-3; D unresolved. Trimming pared 4 bases from V and 6 bases from J, leaving 5 bases between. The CDR3 runs to 11 residues. Germline V gene lookup returns CDR1 LNHDA and CDR2 SQIVND (reference sequence). The CDR3 DNA follows: TGTGCCAGTAGTACAAGCGATACGCAGTATTTT. As protein: CASSTSDTQYF.

The V gene is TRBV4-2, the J gene TRBJ1-2; TRBD1 aligns across 7 bases. The J segment lost 5 bases and the V segment lost 0 bases, leaving 12 bases of the junction unmatched. Germline V gives CDR1 LGHNA, CDR2 YNFKEQ. This CDR3 region has 17 residues. The CDR3 DNA reads TGTGCCAGCAGCCAAGATCACCGACAGGGTACGGTTTATGGCTACACCTTC. Translating gives CASSQDHRQGTVYGYTF.

This chain links TRBV25-1 with TRBJ2-1; 11 bases align to TRBD1. J lost 7 bases, V lost 4 bases, and 6 bases had no gene match. Germline V gene data show CDR1 as MGHDK and CDR2 as SYGVNS. CDR3 size: 15 residues. This chain's CDR3 is CASSGGQGALNEQFF. DNA of the CDR3: TGTGCCAGCAGTGGAGGACAGGGGGCCCTTAATGAGCAGTTCTTC. Variable domain in full (rest from reference TRBV25-1 and TRBJ2-1): EADIYQTPRYLVIGTGKKITLECSQTMGHDKMYWYQQDPGMELHLIHYSYGVNSTEKGDLSSESTVSRIRTEHFPLTLESARPSHTSQYLCASSGGQGALNEQFFGPGTRLTVL.

V usage is TRBV5-1 and J usage is TRBJ2-5; 8 bases match TRBD1. With V trimmed by 1 base and J by 5 bases, 7 bases remained unmatched. Germline CDR1 and CDR2: SGHRS and YFSETQ. This CDR3 spans 15 amino acids. CDR3 DNA: TGCGCCAGCAGCTTGAGGACAGGGAGGTGGGAGACCCAGTACTTC. Protein: CASSLRTGRWETQYF.

The gene calls are TRBV7-3 and TRBJ1-4; D perhaps matches TRBD1 (5 bases). CDR1 is SGHTA, CDR2 FQGTGA, per germline. V dropped 2 bases and J dropped 5 bases, with 12 bases sitting between them. The CDR3 runs to 15 residues. The CDR3 sequence is CASSLQGAGNEKLFF. CDR3 DNA: TGTGCCAGCAGCTTACAGGGCGCAGGGAATGAAAAACTGTTTTTT.